These 2 T cell receptor beta chains were all obtained from the same sample, sequenced in a study of cytomegalovirus exposure and HLA in healthy donors. Both 60 Vbeta primers and 13 Jbeta primers went into the PCR. TCRdb's copy holds only in-frame clones and misses some; the assay was immunoSEQ multiplex PCR. This sample yields over 250,000 clones, of which about 75% are seen a single time; approximately 2.5% belongs to the top ten. Sequenced material: PBMCs. Source of these receptors: a female donor in good health and CMV-seronegative.

The chain has TRBV19 and TRBJ1-3, with 9 positions matching TRBD1. The V and J ends lost 3 bases and 0 bases, in that order; junction bases with no gene match: 6. The CDR3 is 17 amino acids. Per the germline V gene, CDR1 is LNHDA and CDR2 is SQIVND (reference sequence). DNA of the CDR3: TGTGCCAGTAGTATTGCGGGACAGGGAATCTCTGGAAACACCATATATTTT. Translated, it gives CASSIAGQGISGNTIYF.

The chain links TRBV15 to TRBJ2-3; D possibly corresponds to TRBD1 (6 bases). Germline-derived CDR1 and CDR2 are LNHNV and YYDKDF (reference sequence). Trimming left V 1 base short and J 2 bases short, with 10 bases between. This CDR3 region has 15 residues. DNA for the CDR3: TGTGCCACCAGCAGAGTTTGGACAGACACAGATACGCAGTATTTT. Translating gives CATSRVWTDTDTQYF.